One and the same sample provided the 9 T cell receptor beta chains below, sequenced in a study of blood T cell repertoires in COVID-19. Assay used: immunoSEQ multiplex PCR; TCRdb lists only in-frame clones, some missing. This repertoire shows 250,000 or so clones, 90% found once; its top ten account for 2.1%. The sequenced sample was peripheral blood. Receptor source: a woman aged 60-75 years with COVID-19, enrolled during active disease.

This clone was seen once. V and J are TRBV6-1 and TRBJ2-5; no clear D. In germline, CDR1 is MNHNS, CDR2 SASEGT. V was cut by 2 bases and J by 1 base, with 11 bases left in between. There are 15 residues in the CDR3. CDR3 amino acids: CASSERDWSQETQYF. As DNA, the CDR3 is TGTGCCAGCAGTGAACGCGACTGGAGCCAAGAGACCCAGTACTTC.

The CDR3 DNA is TGTGCCAGCAGCCCCCCCCGGGTCGCTAGCCACTTTTTCTACAATGAGCAGTTCTTC. This encodes CASSPPRVASHFFYNEQFF. The chain recombines TRBV11-3 with TRBJ2-1; D might be TRBD2 (5 bases). Trimming cost V 5 bases and J 3 bases, with 26 bases left between them. This CDR3 spans 19 amino acids. CDR1 and CDR2 (germline): SGHNT, YENEEA.

The chain couples TRBV15 to TRBJ2-5, with 10 bases that match TRBD2. The CDR3 length is 16 residues. Germline CDR1 is LNHNV and CDR2 is YYDKDF (reference sequence). V was clipped by 3 bases and J by 0 bases; unmatched bases: 4. CDR3 residues: CATSSGLAGDQETQYF. CDR3 coding DNA: TGTGCCACCAGCAGTGGGCTAGCGGGAGACCAAGAGACCCAGTACTTC.

The chain has TRBV30 and TRBJ1-2, with TRBD1 matching 8 bases. The CDR3 sequence is 13 residues long. Trimming at V came to 0 bases and at J to 8 bases, leaving 5 bases not matched to a gene. Germline V gene data show CDR1 as GTSNPN and CDR2 as SVGIG (reference sequence). The CDR3 here is CAWSVGTGLGYTF. CDR3 bases: TGTGCCTGGAGTGTCGGGACAGGACTAGGCTACACCTTC.

The V gene is TRBV7-2, the J gene TRBJ2-3; unclear D gene. Trimming shortened V by 5 bases and J by 2 bases, and 20 bases separated the two germline ends. Germline CDR1 reads SGHTA; CDR2 reads FQGNSA. The CDR3 covers 17 residues. The CDR3 is CASSAHRSVGHTDTQYF. In nucleotides, the CDR3 is TGTGCCAGCAGCGCCCATCGTAGTGTGGGCCACACAGATACGCAGTATTTT.

The chain couples TRBV29-1 to TRBJ1-1; 7 nucleotides align to TRBD1. Trimming cost V 6 bases and J 8 bases; bases outside gene matches: 6. The CDR3 contains 11 residues. Germline V gene lookup returns CDR1 SQVTM and CDR2 ANQGSEA. CDR3 DNA: TGCAGCGTGGGGACAGTCGGCGAAGCTTTCTTT. It yields the protein CSVGTVGEAFF.

The gene calls are TRBV6-6 and TRBJ1-2; 7 bases are shared with TRBD1. This CDR3 contains 15 residues. From germline, CDR1 is MNHNY and CDR2 SVGAGI (reference sequence). The J segment lost 2 bases and the V segment lost 7 bases, leaving 10 bases of the junction unmatched. The CDR3 here is CASTLPSTGNYGYTF. The CDR3 region has the DNA TGTGCCAGCACCCTACCCTCGACAGGGAACTATGGCTACACCTTC.

About this clone itself: Other DNA sequences in the sample encode the same CDR3. The chain combines TRBV9 with TRBJ1-1; unclear D gene. The CDR3 is made up of 13 amino acids. The V and J ends lost 0 bases and 1 base respectively, with 4 bases between them. Germline lookup yields CDR1 SGDLS and CDR2 YYNGEE. DNA for the CDR3: TGTGCCAGCAGCGTAGCTTCGAACACTGAAGCTTTCTTT. Translated, it gives CASSVASNTEAFF.

Points on this clone: The same CDR3 also results from other DNA sequences found in this sample. The chain recombines TRBV18 with TRBJ1-1, with 8 bases fitting TRBD1. CDR3 size: 14 residues. Germline CDR1 and CDR2: KGHSH and LQKENI. J gave up 4 bases and V 3 bases, and 4 bases lay outside the gene matches. CDR3 nucleotides: TGTGCCAGCTCACCCCAGGGGGCCAGCACTGAAGCTTTCTTT. Its protein is CASSPQGASTEAFF.